This T cell receptor (beta chain) is from a study of blood T cell repertoires in COVID-19. Trimming left V 0 bases short and J 5 bases short, with 10 bases between. Germline CDR1 MNHEY, CDR2 SVGEGT. The CDR3 consists of 14 residues. This clone has only one observation. This table comes from immunoSEQ multiplex PCR, and its TCRdb copy is limited to in-frame clones, with some not included. There are some 17,000 clones in the sample; roughly nine tenths occur only once, and roughly an eighth lies in the top ten. Sequencing input: peripheral blood. The sequence derives from a man aged 60-69 years with active COVID-19. The chain employs TRBV6-2 or TRBV6-3 and TRBJ1-1, with a possible D match to TRBD1 (6 bases). CDR3 sequence (DNA): TGTGCCAGCAGTTACTCAGGGGGACGGACTGAAGCTTTCTTT. Its translation is CASSYSGGRTEAFF.